Described below is a single T cell receptor beta chain sequence and its context. The antigen is not known. The sample originates from a study of monozygotic twins with inflammatory bowel disease. Study-wide points: Support for any single strong IBD-associated signal or clonotype was not found.

Each of TCRalpha and TCRbeta cDNA went through two nested PCRs, lasting around 16 and 10 cycles. TCRdb reprocessed the 5' RACE reads, with one entry per CDR3 protein and no DNA. This listing includes 300,000 to 350,000 distinct CDR3 sequences. The CDR3 loop spans 16 amino acids. The V gene is TRBV6-7, the J gene TRBJ2-7; without DNA, the TCRdb call of TRBD1 cannot be checked. TRBV6-7 carries the ORF label, with uncertain function. The sequence was obtained from a human donor with ulcerative colitis or Crohn's disease, or a healthy co-twin of an affected twin (not recorded which). Sequencing used blood. CDR3 region: CASHPWRGPNSYEQYF.